This is a list of T cell receptor beta chains from one sample in a study of CD4 and CD8 cells across lung adenocarcinoma regions. TCRdb called the PCR reads again in MiXCR, with one record for every CDR3 protein. The table lists fewer than 11,000 distinct CDR3 sequences, approximately 50% of them singletons. The sequenced sample consisted of CD8+ T cells from the margin of a lung tumor. The source of these receptors is a male donor with lung adenocarcinoma. The CD4 and CD8 labels of this study may be unreliable. CDR3s include the opening cysteine and the closing phenylalanine or tryptophan. D genes are given only for firm matches. Expanded clones are given a class, and other clones once, few, many or no size at all.

v_gene: TRBV4-1; abundance: .; j_gene: TRBJ2-5; d_gene: .; CDR3nt: TGCGCCAGCACAGCGGACAGTAGCAAAGATACCCAGTACTTC; CDR3aa: CASTADSSKDTQYF
v_gene: TRBV5-1; abundance: many; j_gene: TRBJ2-1; d_gene: TRBD2; CDR3nt: TGCGCCAGCAGTGAAGCGGGAGTTAGCGGTGAGCAGTTCTTC; CDR3aa: CASSEAGVSGEQFF
v_gene: TRBV7-6; abundance: few; j_gene: TRBJ2-1; d_gene: .; CDR3nt: TGTGCCAGCAGCTTCGGCATGGTACGGGGTGAGCAGTTCTTC; CDR3aa: CASSFGMVRGEQFF
v_gene: TRBV6-1; abundance: .; j_gene: TRBJ2-7; d_gene: .; CDR3nt: TGTGCCACAAACCCGGGACTGTTCTACGAGCAGTACTTC; CDR3aa: CATNPGLFYEQYF
v_gene: TRBV7-6; abundance: .; j_gene: TRBJ2-3; d_gene: .; CDR3nt: TGTGCCAGCAGCTTAGTCTTAGGGCAGGCTGCACAGCATACGCAGTATTTT; CDR3aa: CASSLVLGQAAQHTQYF
v_gene: TRBV6-5; abundance: medium-sized; j_gene: TRBJ2-7; d_gene: TRBD2; CDR3nt: TGTGCCAGCAGTTACTCGATAAGCGGGGAAACCTACGAGCAGTACTTC; CDR3aa: CASSYSISGETYEQYF
v_gene: TRBV10-2; abundance: medium-sized; j_gene: TRBJ2-2; d_gene: TRBD2; CDR3nt: TGCGCCAGCAGTGTATCCGGGACTAGCGGTACCGGGGAGCTGTTTTTT; CDR3aa: CASSVSGTSGTGELFF
v_gene: TRBV11-2; abundance: .; j_gene: TRBJ1-2; d_gene: .; CDR3nt: TGTGCCAGCAGTCGTGGGTGGGGGGACTTCGCTAACTATGGCTACACCTTC; CDR3aa: CASSRGWGDFANYGYTF
v_gene: TRBV7-6; abundance: medium-sized; j_gene: TRBJ2-3; d_gene: .; CDR3nt: TGTGCCAGCAGCTTAGTAGGTGATACGCAGTATTTT; CDR3aa: CASSLVGDTQYF
v_gene: TRBV6-1; abundance: few; j_gene: TRBJ1-6; d_gene: .; CDR3nt: TGTGCCAGCACCCCGGGGATAAGCTCCTATAATTCACCCCTCCACTTT; CDR3aa: CASTPGISSYNSPLHF
v_gene: TRBV10-2; abundance: once; j_gene: TRBJ2-2; d_gene: .; CDR3nt: TGCGCCAGCAGCGGAGACAGTCTTCCCGATGCGCTGTATTTT; CDR3aa: CASSGDSLPDALYF
v_gene: TRBV7-8; abundance: few; j_gene: TRBJ1-2; d_gene: .; CDR3nt: TGTGCCAGCAGCTTAGGTCGGGCGGAACATGGCTACACCTTC; CDR3aa: CASSLGRAEHGYTF
v_gene: TRBV6-1; abundance: .; j_gene: TRBJ2-7; d_gene: .; CDR3nt: TGTGCCAGCGGGGGAGGGGGGCGTGGGGAGGATACGCAGTACTTC; CDR3aa: CASGGGGRGEDTQYF
v_gene: TRBV15; abundance: few; j_gene: TRBJ2-1; d_gene: TRBD1; CDR3nt: TGTGCCACCAGCAGAGATCCCCGGGACAGCTACAATGAGCAGTTCTTC; CDR3aa: CATSRDPRDSYNEQFF
v_gene: TRBV10-1; abundance: .; j_gene: TRBJ2-5; d_gene: .; CDR3nt: TGCGCCAGCAGTGAGTCTTCCGGACAAGCTCAAGAGACCCAGTACTTC; CDR3aa: CASSESSGQAQETQYF